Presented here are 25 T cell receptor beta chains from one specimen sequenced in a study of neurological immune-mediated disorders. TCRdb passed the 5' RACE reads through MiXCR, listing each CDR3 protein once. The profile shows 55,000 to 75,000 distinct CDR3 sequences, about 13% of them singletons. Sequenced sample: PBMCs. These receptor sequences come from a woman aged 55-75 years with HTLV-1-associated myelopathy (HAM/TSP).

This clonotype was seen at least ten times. CDR3 bases: TGTGCCAGCAGGGGGGGTTGGTCCATGAACACTGAAGCTTTCTTT. It encodes CASRGGWSMNTEAFF. The chain links TRBV2 to TRBJ1-1; the D gene is possibly TRBD1 (5 bases). Deletions cut 6 bases from V and 0 bases from J, with 14 bases between. The CDR3 contains 15 residues. The germline CDR1 and CDR2 sequences are SNHLY and FYNNEI. Supplemented by reference TRBV2 and TRBJ1-1, the full variable domain reads EPEVTQTPSHQVTQMGQEVILRCVPISNHLYFYWYRQILGQKVEFLVSFYNNEISEKSEIFDDQFSVERPDGSNFTLKIRSTKLEDSAMYFCASRGGWSMNTEAFFGQGTRLTVV.

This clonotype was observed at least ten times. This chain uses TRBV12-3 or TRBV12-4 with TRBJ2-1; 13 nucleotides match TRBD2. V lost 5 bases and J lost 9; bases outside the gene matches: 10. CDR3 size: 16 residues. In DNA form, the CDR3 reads TGTGCCAGCAGTCCCACCCGGGGACTAGCGGGATTTGAGCAGTTCTTC. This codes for CASSPTRGLAGFEQFF.

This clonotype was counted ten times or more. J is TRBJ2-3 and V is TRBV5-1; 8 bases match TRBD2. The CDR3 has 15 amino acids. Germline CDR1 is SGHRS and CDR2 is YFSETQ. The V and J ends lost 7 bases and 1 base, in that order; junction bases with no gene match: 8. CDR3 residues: CASGPRAGGTDTQYF. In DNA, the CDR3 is TGCGCCAGCGGCCCGCGAGCGGGAGGCACAGATACGCAGTATTTT.

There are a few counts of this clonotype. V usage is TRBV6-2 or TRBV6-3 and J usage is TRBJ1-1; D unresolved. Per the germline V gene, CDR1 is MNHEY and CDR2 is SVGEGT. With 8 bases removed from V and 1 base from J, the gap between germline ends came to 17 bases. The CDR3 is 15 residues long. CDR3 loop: CASRLSQVPNTEAFF. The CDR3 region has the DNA TGTGCCAGCCGGCTTTCTCAGGTGCCGAACACTGAAGCTTTCTTT.

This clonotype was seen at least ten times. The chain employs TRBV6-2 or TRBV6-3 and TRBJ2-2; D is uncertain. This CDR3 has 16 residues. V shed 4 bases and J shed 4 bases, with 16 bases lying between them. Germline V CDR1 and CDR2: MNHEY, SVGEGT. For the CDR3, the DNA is TGTGCCAGCAGTTCGACGGGTCTACTCTTCACCGGGGAGCTGTTTTTT. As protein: CASSSTGLLFTGELFF.

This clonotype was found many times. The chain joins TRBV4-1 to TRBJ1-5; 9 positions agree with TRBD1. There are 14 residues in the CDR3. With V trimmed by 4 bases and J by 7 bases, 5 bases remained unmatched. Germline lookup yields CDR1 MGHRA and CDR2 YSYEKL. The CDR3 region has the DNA TGCGCCAGCAGCCCCGACAGGGGGACGCAGCCCCAGCATTTT. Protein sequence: CASSPDRGTQPQHF.

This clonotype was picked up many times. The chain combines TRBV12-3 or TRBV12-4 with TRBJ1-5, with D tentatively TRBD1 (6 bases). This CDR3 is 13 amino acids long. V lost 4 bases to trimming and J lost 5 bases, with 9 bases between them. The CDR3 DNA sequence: TGTGCCAGCAGTTGGGGGGCGGATCAGCCCCAGCATTTT. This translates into CASSWGADQPQHF.

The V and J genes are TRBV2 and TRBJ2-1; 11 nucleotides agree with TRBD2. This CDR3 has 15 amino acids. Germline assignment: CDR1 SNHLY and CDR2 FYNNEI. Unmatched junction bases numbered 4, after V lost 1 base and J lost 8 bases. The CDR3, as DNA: TGTGCCAGCAGTGAAGGACTAGCGGGATTCGATGAGCAGTTCTTC. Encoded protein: CASSEGLAGFDEQFF.

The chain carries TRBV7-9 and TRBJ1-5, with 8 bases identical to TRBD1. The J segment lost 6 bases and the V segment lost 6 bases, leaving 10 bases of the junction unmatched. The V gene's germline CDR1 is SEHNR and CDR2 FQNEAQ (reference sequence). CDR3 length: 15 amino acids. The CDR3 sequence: CASSLTGVPSQPQHF. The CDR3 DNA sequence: TGTGCCAGCAGTCTGACAGGGGTGCCTAGTCAGCCCCAGCATTTT.

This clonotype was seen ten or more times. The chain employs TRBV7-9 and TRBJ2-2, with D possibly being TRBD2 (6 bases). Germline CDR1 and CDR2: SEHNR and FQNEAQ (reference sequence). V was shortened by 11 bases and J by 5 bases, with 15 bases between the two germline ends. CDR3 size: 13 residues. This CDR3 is CAARTAGTGELFF. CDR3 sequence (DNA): TGTGCCGCGCGGACCGCGGGGACCGGGGAGCTGTTTTTT.

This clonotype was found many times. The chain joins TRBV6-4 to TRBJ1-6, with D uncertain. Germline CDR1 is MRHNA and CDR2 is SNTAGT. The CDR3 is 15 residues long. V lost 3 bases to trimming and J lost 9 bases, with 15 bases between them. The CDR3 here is CASSENRRVGSPLHF. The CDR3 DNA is TGTGCCAGCAGTGAAAATAGGAGAGTTGGTTCACCCCTCCACTTT.

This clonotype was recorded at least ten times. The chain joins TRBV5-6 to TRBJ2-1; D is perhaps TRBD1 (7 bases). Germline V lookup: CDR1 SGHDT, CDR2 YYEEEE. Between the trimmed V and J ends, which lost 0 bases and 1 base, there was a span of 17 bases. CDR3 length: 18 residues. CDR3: CASSLDRGGGRSYNEQFF. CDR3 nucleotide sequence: TGTGCCAGCAGCTTGGATCGCGGAGGGGGCAGGTCCTACAATGAGCAGTTCTTC.

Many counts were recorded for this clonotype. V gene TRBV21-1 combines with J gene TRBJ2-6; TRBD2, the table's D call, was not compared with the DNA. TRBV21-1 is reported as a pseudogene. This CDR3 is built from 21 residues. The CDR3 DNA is TGTGCCAGCAGCAAAGACAGACTGCCAGCCCTTAGAGCATCTGGGGCCAACGTCCTGACTTTC. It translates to CASSKDRLPALRASGANVLTF.

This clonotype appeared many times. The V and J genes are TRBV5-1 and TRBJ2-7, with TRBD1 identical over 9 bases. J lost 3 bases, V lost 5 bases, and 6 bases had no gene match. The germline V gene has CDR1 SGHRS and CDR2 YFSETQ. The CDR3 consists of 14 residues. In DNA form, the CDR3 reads TGCGCCAGCAGTTTTACGGGACAGGGCTACGAGCAGTACTTC. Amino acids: CASSFTGQGYEQYF.

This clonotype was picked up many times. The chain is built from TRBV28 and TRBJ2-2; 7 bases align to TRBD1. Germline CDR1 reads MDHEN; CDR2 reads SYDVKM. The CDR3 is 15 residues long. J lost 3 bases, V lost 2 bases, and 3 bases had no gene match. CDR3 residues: CASSLEQGDTGELFF. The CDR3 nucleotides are TGTGCCAGCAGTTTAGAGCAGGGGGACACCGGGGAGCTGTTTTTT.

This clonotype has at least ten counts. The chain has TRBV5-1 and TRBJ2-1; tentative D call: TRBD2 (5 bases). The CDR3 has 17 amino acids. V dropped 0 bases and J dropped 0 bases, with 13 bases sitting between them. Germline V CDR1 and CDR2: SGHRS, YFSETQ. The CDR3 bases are TGCGCCAGCAGCTTGGGGGCGGGTTCAAGCTCCTACAATGAGCAGTTCTTC. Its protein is CASSLGAGSSSYNEQFF.

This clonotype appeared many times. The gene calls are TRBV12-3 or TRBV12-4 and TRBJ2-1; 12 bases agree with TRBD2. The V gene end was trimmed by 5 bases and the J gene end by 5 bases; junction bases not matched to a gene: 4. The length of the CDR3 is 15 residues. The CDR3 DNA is TGTGCCAGCAGTCCACGGACTAGCGGGAACAATGAGCAGTTCTTC. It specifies CASSPRTSGNNEQFF.

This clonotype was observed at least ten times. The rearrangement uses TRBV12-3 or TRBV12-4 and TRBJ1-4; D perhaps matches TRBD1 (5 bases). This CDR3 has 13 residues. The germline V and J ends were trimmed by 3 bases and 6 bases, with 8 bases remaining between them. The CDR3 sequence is CASSFSGDEKLFF. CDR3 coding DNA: TGTGCCAGCAGTTTTTCGGGGGATGAAAAACTGTTTTTT.

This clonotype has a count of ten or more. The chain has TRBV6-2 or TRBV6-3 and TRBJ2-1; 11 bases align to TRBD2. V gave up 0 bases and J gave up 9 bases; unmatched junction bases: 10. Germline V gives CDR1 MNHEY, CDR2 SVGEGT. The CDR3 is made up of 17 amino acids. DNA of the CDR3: TGTGCCAGCAGTTACTCGAGGCTAGCGGGAGGTAGGGGTGAGCAGTTCTTC. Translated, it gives CASSYSRLAGGRGEQFF.

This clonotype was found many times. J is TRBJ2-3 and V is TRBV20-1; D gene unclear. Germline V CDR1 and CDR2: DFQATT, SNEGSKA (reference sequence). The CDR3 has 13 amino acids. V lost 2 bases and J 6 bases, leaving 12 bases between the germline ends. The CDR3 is CSARMAPWDTQYF. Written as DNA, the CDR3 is TGCAGTGCTAGAATGGCCCCTTGGGATACGCAGTATTTT.

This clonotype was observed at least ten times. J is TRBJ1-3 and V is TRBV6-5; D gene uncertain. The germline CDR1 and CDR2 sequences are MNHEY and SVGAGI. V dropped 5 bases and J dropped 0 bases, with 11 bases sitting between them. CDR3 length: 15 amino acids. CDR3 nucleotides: TGTGCCAGCAGTAGATGGACGGGCTCTGGAAACACCATATATTTT. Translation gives CASSRWTGSGNTIYF.

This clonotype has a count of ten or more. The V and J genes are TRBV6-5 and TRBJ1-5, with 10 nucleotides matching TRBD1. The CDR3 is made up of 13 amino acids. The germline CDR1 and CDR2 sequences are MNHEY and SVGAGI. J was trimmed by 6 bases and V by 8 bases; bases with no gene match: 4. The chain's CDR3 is CASCRDRGQPQHF. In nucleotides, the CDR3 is TGTGCCAGCTGTAGGGACAGGGGTCAGCCCCAGCATTTT.

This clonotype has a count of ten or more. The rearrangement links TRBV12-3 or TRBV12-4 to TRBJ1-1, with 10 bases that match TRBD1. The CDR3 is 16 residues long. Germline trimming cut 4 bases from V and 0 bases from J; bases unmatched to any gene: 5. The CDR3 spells CASSSDRGPMNTEAFF. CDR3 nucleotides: TGTGCCAGCAGTTCTGACAGGGGGCCGATGAACACTGAAGCTTTCTTT.

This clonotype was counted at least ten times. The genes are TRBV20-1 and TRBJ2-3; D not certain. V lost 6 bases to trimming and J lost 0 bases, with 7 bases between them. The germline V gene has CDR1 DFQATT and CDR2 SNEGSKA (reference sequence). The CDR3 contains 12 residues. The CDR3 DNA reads TGCAGTGCAGGTTCTAGCACAGATACGCAGTATTTT. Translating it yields CSAGSSTDTQYF.

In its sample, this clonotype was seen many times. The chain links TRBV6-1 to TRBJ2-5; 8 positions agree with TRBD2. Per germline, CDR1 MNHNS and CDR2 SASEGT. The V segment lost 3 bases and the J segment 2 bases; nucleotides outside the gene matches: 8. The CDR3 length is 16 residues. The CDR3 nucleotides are TGTGCCAGCAGTGAGGGAACTAGCGGTAGTCAAGAGACCCAGTACTTC. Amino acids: CASSEGTSGSQETQYF.